Listed below are T cell receptor beta chains from one sample, sequenced in a study of cytomegalovirus exposure and HLA in healthy donors. The method was immunoSEQ multiplex PCR; TCRdb's version includes in-frame clones alone and lacks a portion of them. The sample lists some 210,000 clones; about 83% were seen once. Sequencing was performed on PBMCs. The receptors were sampled from a woman aged 50 to 60 in good health and CMV-seropositive. CDR3s include the opening cysteine and the closing phenylalanine or tryptophan. For some rows the clone size is stated as once, few or many, or as a class when expanded; others skip it.

V gene	CDR3 length	clone size	J gene	CDR3 protein
TRBV5-1	18	once	TRBJ1-6	CASSLFVQATGTSSPLHF
TRBV19	14	NA	TRBJ1-2	CASSQRAVRHGYTF
TRBV5-5	15	once	TRBJ1-5	CASSLGSGGLGAQHF
TRBV27	14	NA	TRBJ2-1	CASRRGDLPNEQFF
TRBV6-6	14	once	TRBJ1-1	CASSSGRANTEAFF
TRBV5-1	17	NA	TRBJ1-3	CASSPAGGESAGNTIYF
TRBV5-1	14	NA	TRBJ2-5	CASSGGLAEETQYF
TRBV6-5	15	few	TRBJ1-3	CASGNRGQRGNTIYF
TRBV7-2	15	NA	TRBJ1-1	CASSAAGGLNTEAFF
TRBV7-9	14	NA	TRBJ2-7	CASSLGDTTYEQYF
TRBV5-8	14	NA	TRBJ2-3	CASSSAGGADTQYF
TRBV7-6	15	NA	TRBJ2-5	CASSLQGGDQETQYF
TRBV19	15	NA	TRBJ1-1	CASSMGQGFNTEAFF
TRBV29-1	13	NA	TRBJ2-3	CSVGADYTDTQYF
TRBV11-3	15	NA	TRBJ2-7	CASSRPGQGISEQYF
TRBV5-6	13	once	TRBJ2-7	CASSSDRVGVQYF
TRBV10-3	13	few	TRBJ2-5	CAISELKGETQYF
TRBV6-4	16	few	TRBJ2-3	CASSDSRTGHADTQYF
TRBV27	16	NA	TRBJ2-3	CASSVGLAGVTDTQYF
TRBV2	15	NA	TRBJ2-2	CASSELRGLSGELFF
TRBV6-5	14	NA	TRBJ1-1	CASSQTMMNTEAFF
TRBV5-1	15	NA	TRBJ2-7	CASSFRDRVSYEQYF
TRBV20-1	8	NA	TRBJ2-1	CRELEQFF
TRBV6-5	16	NA	TRBJ1-6	CASSFDSSSYNSPLHF
TRBV29-1	13	NA	TRBJ1-5	CSVGQGGNQPQHF
TRBV6-5	15	NA	TRBJ1-3	CASSQDRGPGNTIYF
TRBV4-1	13	few	TRBJ1-5	CASSQSIAQPQHF
TRBV28	14	NA	TRBJ1-4	CASRMGQRNEKLFF
TRBV30	12	NA	TRBJ2-7	CAWSVSFYEQYF
TRBV2	17	few	TRBJ2-3	CASSEMAGYGYTDTQYF
TRBV6-5	13	once	TRBJ2-3	CASSYSIRDTQYF
TRBV9	17	NA	TRBJ2-2	CASSRSGTGGRTGELFF
TRBV5-6	14	NA	TRBJ2-1	CASSLVAGPHEQFF
TRBV7-2	15	few	TRBJ1-2	CASSLSQGISYGYTF
TRBV6-4	16	few	TRBJ2-3	CASSPATSGGTDTQYF
TRBV9	16	NA	TRBJ2-5	CASSVSGGGIQETQYF
TRBV27	14	NA	TRBJ2-2	CASSQGTNTGELFF
TRBV25-1	15	once	TRBJ2-1	CASLNSGGIYNEQFF
TRBV5-4	16	NA	NA	CASSPGRGVVSYEQYF
TRBV4-3	15	few	TRBJ1-2	CASSTWTGDEDGYTF
TRBV7-8	17	NA	TRBJ2-5	CASSSNPTGLGRETQYF
TRBV7-3	13	NA	TRBJ1-6	CASSLYRDSPLHF
TRBV14	16	NA	TRBJ2-5	CASSQDFDRVQETQYF
TRBV18	13	NA	TRBJ1-1	CASSPRAGTEAFF
TRBV29-1	15	few	TRBJ2-3	CSAALPGQGPDTQYF
TRBV30	14	NA	TRBJ1-5	CAWSYRQFNQPQHF